What follows describes a single T cell receptor beta chain. The repertoire was sequenced with immunoSEQ multiplex PCR; TCRdb's copy has only in-frame clones and lacks some. This sample has 130,000 or so clones, with about 83% found just once. The entry originates in a study of blood T cell repertoires in COVID-19. V dropped 6 bases and J dropped 4; count of bases not matched to a gene: 7. Germline V gene data show CDR1 as SNHLY and CDR2 as FYNNEI. The CDR3 consists of 14 residues. The sequence derives from a man aged 25 to 45 with COVID-19, enrolled during active disease. J is TRBJ1-1 and V is TRBV2, with 8 nucleotides matching TRBD1. Sequences were obtained from peripheral blood. CDR3 coding DNA: TGTGCCAGCAGGGTGGACAGGGTGGCCACTGAAGCTTTCTTT. Protein: CASRVDRVATEAFF. The full variable domain, its missing parts supplied by reference TRBV2 and TRBJ1-1, is EPEVTQTPSHQVTQMGQEVILRCVPISNHLYFYWYRQILGQKVEFLVSFYNNEISEKSEIFDDQFSVERPDGSNFTLKIRSTKLEDSAMYFCASRVDRVATEAFFGQGTRLTVV.